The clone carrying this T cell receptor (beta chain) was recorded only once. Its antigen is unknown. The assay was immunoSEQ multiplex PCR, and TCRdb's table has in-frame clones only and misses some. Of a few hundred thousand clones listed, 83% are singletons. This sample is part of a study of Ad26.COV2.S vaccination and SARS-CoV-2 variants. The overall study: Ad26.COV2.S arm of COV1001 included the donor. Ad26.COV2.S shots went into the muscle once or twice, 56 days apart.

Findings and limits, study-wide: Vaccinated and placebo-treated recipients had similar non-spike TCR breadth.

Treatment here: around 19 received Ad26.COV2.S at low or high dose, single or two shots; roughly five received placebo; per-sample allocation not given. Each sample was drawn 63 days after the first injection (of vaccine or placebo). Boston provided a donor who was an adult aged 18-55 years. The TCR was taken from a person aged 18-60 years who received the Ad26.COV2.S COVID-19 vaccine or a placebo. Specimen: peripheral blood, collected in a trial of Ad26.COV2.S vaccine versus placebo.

In DNA form, the CDR3 reads TGTGCCAGCAGAGTAACTAGTATCGAGCAGTACTTC. Its protein is CASRVTSIEQYF. This chain joins TRBV6-5 and TRBJ2-7; a weak D match, TRBD2 (5 bases). Trimming left V 6 bases short and J 6 bases short, with 12 bases between. Looked up from germline, CDR1 is MNHEY and CDR2 is SVGAGI. The CDR3 is made up of 12 amino acids.